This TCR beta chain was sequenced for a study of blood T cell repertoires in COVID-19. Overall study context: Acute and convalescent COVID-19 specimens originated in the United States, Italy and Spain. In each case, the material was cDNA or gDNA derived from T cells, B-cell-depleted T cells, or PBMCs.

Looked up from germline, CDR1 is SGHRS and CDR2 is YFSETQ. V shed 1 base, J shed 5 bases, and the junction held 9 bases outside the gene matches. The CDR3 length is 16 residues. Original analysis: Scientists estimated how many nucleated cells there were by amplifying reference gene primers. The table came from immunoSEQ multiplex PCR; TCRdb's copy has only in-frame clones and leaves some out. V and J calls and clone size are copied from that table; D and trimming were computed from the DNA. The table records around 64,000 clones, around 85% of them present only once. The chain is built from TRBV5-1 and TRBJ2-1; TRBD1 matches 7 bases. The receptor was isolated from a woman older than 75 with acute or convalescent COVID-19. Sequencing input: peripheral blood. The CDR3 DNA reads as TGCGCCAGCAGCTTGAGTTTAGGACAGGTTCACAATGAGCAGTTCTTC. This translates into CASSLSLGQVHNEQFF. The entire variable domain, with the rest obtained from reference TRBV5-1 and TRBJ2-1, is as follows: KAGVTQTPRYLIKTRGQQVTLSCSPISGHRSVSWYQQTPGQGLQFLFEYFSETQRNKGNFPGRFSGRQFSNSRSEMNVSTLELGDSALYLCASSLSLGQVHNEQFFGPGTRLTVL.